What follows are 16 T cell receptor beta chains derived from one specimen sequenced in a study of shared clonotypes between healthy human individuals. Clones were read by immunoSEQ multiplex PCR, and TCRdb kept only the in-frame ones, dropping some. The sample lists 1.5 million to 1.9 million clones; 95% to 99% were seen once. The sequenced sample was naive CD4+ T cells sorted from blood. Subset defined: CD45RA+ positively selected. The receptors originated from a young man in good health.

This clone was detected only once. This CDR3 reads CASSRAGLPKGLEQYF. The CDR3 nucleotides are TGTGCCAGCAGTCGCGCCGGGCTCCCTAAGGGGCTCGAGCAGTACTTC. V gene TRBV27 combines with J gene TRBJ2-7; D is possibly TRBD1 (5 bases). The germline V and J ends were trimmed by 5 bases and 6 bases, with 23 bases remaining between them. Germline CDR1 reads MNHEY; CDR2 reads SMNVEV (reference sequence). The CDR3 length is 16 residues.

Comment on this clone: The same CDR3 can be traced to other DNA sequences in this sample. The chain couples TRBV6-1 to TRBJ2-7, with D perhaps given as TRBD1 or TRBD2 (5 bases each). The length of the CDR3 is 13 residues. V was cut by 3 bases and J by 2 bases, with 8 bases left in between. Germline-derived CDR1 and CDR2 are MNHNS and SASEGT. The CDR3 DNA reads as TGTGCCAGCAGTGACCGGGGACCCTACGAGCAGTACTTC. It encodes CASSDRGPYEQYF.

The chain combines TRBV19 with TRBJ1-5, with D possibly matching TRBD1 (5 bases). CDR1 LNHDA and CDR2 SQIVND come from the germline V gene (reference sequence). V shed 5 bases and J shed 4 bases, with 12 bases lying between them. The CDR3 extends over 14 amino acids. CDR3 sequence reads: CASSLTGENQPQHF. CDR3 in DNA: TGTGCCAGTAGTTTAACAGGTGAAAATCAGCCCCAGCATTTT.

The genes are TRBV15 and TRBJ2-1; TRBD2 is a possible D gene (6 bases). The CDR3 length is 15 residues. V lost 0 bases and J lost 6, with 12 bases in between. From germline, CDR1 is LNHNV and CDR2 YYDKDF (reference sequence). For the CDR3, the DNA is TGTGCCACCAGCAGAGAGGGGACTGCCTCCAATGAGCAGTTCTTC. Protein product: CATSREGTASNEQFF.

The chain couples TRBV18 to TRBJ1-1, with D hard to call. Per germline, CDR1 KGHSH and CDR2 LQKENI. The V gene lost 3 bases and the J gene lost 1 base, with 12 bases spanning the gap. The CDR3 consists of 15 residues. Here the CDR3 reads CASSPTIAGNTEAFF. The CDR3 DNA reads as TGTGCCAGCTCACCGACGATAGCAGGGAACACTGAAGCTTTCTTT.

As regards this clone: The same CDR3 also results from other DNA sequences found in this sample. The chain carries TRBV5-1 and TRBJ2-5, with D unclear. CDR1 is SGHRS, CDR2 YFSETQ, per germline. V shed 0 bases and J shed 1 base, with 7 bases lying between them. The CDR3 is 14 residues long. CDR3 loop: CASSLGAGQETQYF. The CDR3 DNA is TGCGCCAGCAGCTTGGGTGCCGGCCAAGAGACCCAGTACTTC.

The CDR3 DNA reads as TGTGCCAGCAGCGTACTGACCAACCCAGGAGAGACCCAGTACTTC. Translated: CASSVLTNPGETQYF. The rearrangement links TRBV9 to TRBJ2-5; D ambiguous. Trimming cost V 1 base and J 4 bases, with 14 bases left between them. Germline V CDR1 and CDR2: SGDLS, YYNGEE. The CDR3 length is 15 residues.

The chain has TRBV7-9 and TRBJ2-5; D ambiguous. The CDR3 totals 11 residues. V lost 5 bases to trimming and J lost 6 bases, with 7 bases between them. Looked up from germline, CDR1 is SEHNR and CDR2 is FQNEAQ (reference sequence). The CDR3 spells CASSPSKTQYF. In nucleotides, the CDR3 is TGTGCCAGCAGCCCAAGTAAGACCCAGTACTTC.

Points on this clone: The same CDR3 is also encoded by other DNA sequences in this sample. The chain has TRBV5-4 and TRBJ2-3; D remains unclear. In germline, CDR1 is SGHNT, CDR2 YYREEE (reference sequence). This CDR3 is 15 amino acids long. Trimming shortened V by 0 bases and J by 1 base, and 9 bases separated the two germline ends. DNA of the CDR3: TGTGCCAGCAGCTTGGCGGGTGCGGGCACAGATACGCAGTATTTT. This codes for CASSLAGAGTDTQYF.

This chain links TRBV6-1 with TRBJ2-6; D tentatively fits TRBD1 or TRBD2 (5 bases each). The V gene lost 0 bases and the J gene lost 4 bases, with 13 bases spanning the gap. The germline V gene has CDR1 MNHNS and CDR2 SASEGT. The CDR3 is 17 residues long. CDR3 in amino acids: CASSEALRGAGANVLTF. The CDR3 DNA reads TGTGCCAGCAGTGAAGCGCTTCGAGGGGCCGGGGCCAACGTCCTGACTTTC.

The chain links TRBV29-1 to TRBJ1-2; D unclear. Trimming shortened V by 4 bases and J by 0 bases, and 6 bases separated the two germline ends. Germline V lookup: CDR1 SQVTM, CDR2 ANQGSEA. The CDR3 runs 12 residues. CDR3 sequence: CSVVSANYGYTF. DNA for the CDR3: TGCAGCGTTGTCTCCGCTAACTATGGCTACACCTTC.

The chain recombines TRBV14 with TRBJ2-2; 7 bases are shared with TRBD1. Germline V gene sequence: CDR1 SGHDN, CDR2 FVKESK. This CDR3 comprises 15 residues. V trimming: 3 bases; J trimming: 4 bases; junction bases outside the gene matches: 5. The CDR3 nucleotides are TGTGCCAGCAGCCAGAGCCCAGGGGGCACCGGGGAGCTGTTTTTT. Protein sequence: CASSQSPGGTGELFF.

This chain joins TRBV28 and TRBJ2-7; D unclear. Trimming left V 1 base short and J 7 bases short, with 14 bases between. This CDR3 contains 14 residues. CDR1 and CDR2 (germline): MDHEN, SYDVKM. The CDR3 loop reads CASSLFARRSEQYF. The CDR3 bases are TGTGCCAGCAGTTTATTTGCCCGACGTAGTGAGCAGTACTTC.

V usage is TRBV7-2 and J usage is TRBJ2-3, with D possibly matching TRBD2 (5 bases). The V and J ends lost 6 bases and 0 bases respectively, with 10 bases between them. This CDR3 is built from 14 residues. Per germline, CDR1 SGHTA and CDR2 FQGNSA. The chain's CDR3 is CASRPTRSTDTQYF. The CDR3 DNA sequence: TGTGCCAGCAGACCTACTAGAAGCACAGATACGCAGTATTTT.

V is TRBV7-2 and J is TRBJ2-5; weak D call: TRBD2 (6 bases). The ends were cut back, 3 bases at V and 4 bases at J, with 27 bases in the middle. This CDR3 has 19 amino acids. Germline V gene lookup returns CDR1 SGHTA and CDR2 FQGNSA. CDR3: CASSFRLNLVAGRAETQYF. In DNA form, the CDR3 reads TGTGCCAGCAGCTTCCGACTGAACTTAGTTGCGGGACGGGCAGAGACCCAGTACTTC.

As DNA, the CDR3 is TGTGCCAGCAGCTTACTTAAGCCCGAATTTAGCGGGAGACGGGTCGAGCAGTACTTC. As protein: CASSLLKPEFSGRRVEQYF. V gene TRBV11-2 combines with J gene TRBJ2-7; 9 nucleotides agree with TRBD2. Germline V gene lookup returns CDR1 SGHAT and CDR2 FQNNGV. The CDR3 has 19 amino acids. Losses at the gene ends were 2 bases for V and 6 bases for J; bases not matched to a gene: 20.